This TCR beta chain originates from a study of cytomegalovirus exposure and HLA in healthy donors. Study as a whole: The 95 to 150 validation repertoires, a later analysis reported, used the same platform as the 550 to 800 first-cohort repertoires.

The approximately 120-subject validation cohort, separate from the 666-subject first cohort, included the donors. Profiled with immunoSEQ multiplex PCR; TCRdb holds only in-frame clones, not every one. The sample lists 150,000 or so clones, 75% to 90% occurring once. The germline CDR1 and CDR2 sequences are PRHDT and FYEKMQ (reference sequence). The CDR3 sequence is 15 residues long. V dropped 2 bases and J dropped 6; count of bases not matched to a gene: 5. The TCR originated in a man aged 18 to 30 in good health and CMV-seropositive. This rearrangement joins TRBV13 to TRBJ2-2; 8 bases map to TRBD2. The sequenced material came from PBMCs. CDR3 amino acids: CASSLTGGPPGELFF. The CDR3 DNA reads as TGTGCCAGCAGCTTAACGGGAGGGCCCCCCGGGGAGCTGTTTTTT.